Below, 15 T cell receptor beta chains from the same sample are listed, as sequenced in a study of early T cells in non-severe SARS-CoV-2 infection. TCRdb recomputed calls from the 5' RACE reads with MiXCR, one row per CDR3 protein. The sample consists of fewer than 75,000 distinct CDR3 sequences, 20% of them appearing once. The material sequenced was whole blood, taken at baseline. These receptors were taken from an adult who was a healthcare worker with PCR-confirmed SARS-CoV-2 infection or an uninfected control (not recorded which).

The J gene is TRBJ2-7, the V gene TRBV7-9, with 7 bases that match TRBD1. V dropped 1 base and J dropped 3; count of bases not matched to a gene: 6. This CDR3 spans 15 amino acids. CDR1 is SEHNR and CDR2 is FQNEAQ in the germline V gene (reference sequence). In DNA form, the CDR3 reads TGTGCCAGCAGCTTAGGCCAGGGGGAGATCTACGAGCAGTACTTC. It encodes CASSLGQGEIYEQYF.

The chain has TRBV12-3 or TRBV12-4 and TRBJ2-3, with 7 bases that match TRBD1. Trimming at V came to 5 bases and at J to 4 bases, leaving 9 bases not matched to a gene. The CDR3 is 15 residues long. The CDR3 DNA reads TGTGCCAGCAGTGAAGGGACAGATCGGGCAGATACGCAGTATTTT. Translated, it gives CASSEGTDRADTQYF.

DNA of the CDR3: TGCGCCAGTGTCCCGGGACAGTTTAATTCACCCCTCCACTTT. It yields the protein CASVPGQFNSPLHF. The genes are TRBV10-1 and TRBJ1-6, with TRBD1 matching 7 bases. J gave up 6 bases and V 9 bases, and 8 bases lay outside the gene matches. The CDR3 covers 14 residues. The germline gives CDR1 WNHNN, CDR2 SYGVQD (reference sequence).

This clonotype was observed a few times. The chain links TRBV11-2 to TRBJ2-7, with 7 nucleotides matching TRBD1. V shed 6 bases, J shed 5 bases, and the junction held 7 bases outside the gene matches. Germline V lookup: CDR1 SGHAT, CDR2 FQNNGV. This CDR3 has 13 residues. CDR3 region: CASSGQVRDEQYF. The CDR3 DNA sequence: TGTGCCAGCAGTGGACAGGTTCGCGACGAGCAGTACTTC.

This clonotype was detected once. This chain connects TRBV29-1 to TRBJ1-3; D is uncertain. Looked up from germline, CDR1 is SQVTM and CDR2 is ANQGSEA. V shed 4 bases and J shed 3 bases, with 4 bases lying between them. The CDR3 spans 11 residues. The DNA for the CDR3 is TGCAGCGTTGGAAATGGAAACACCATATATTTT. Amino acid sequence: CSVGNGNTIYF.

In this sample, this clonotype turned up many times. The V and J genes are TRBV12-3 or TRBV12-4 and TRBJ2-7; 8 nucleotides line up with TRBD1. This CDR3 contains 15 residues. The V gene end was trimmed by 4 bases and the J gene end by 5 bases; junction bases not matched to a gene: 10. CDR3 coding DNA: TGTGCCAGCAGTTCCAGTTCACAGGGGGTGCACGAGCAGTACTTC. Translation: CASSSSSQGVHEQYF.

Ten or more counts support this clonotype. V gene TRBV2 combines with J gene TRBJ1-1; D ambiguous. Germline CDR1 is SNHLY and CDR2 is FYNNEI. The CDR3 sequence is 15 residues long. Between the trimmed V and J ends, which lost 8 bases and 6 bases, there was a span of 22 bases. CDR3 region: CASRPQAYRGSEAFF. DNA for the CDR3: TGTGCCAGCCGACCTCAAGCGTACAGAGGTTCTGAAGCTTTCTTT.

This clonotype appeared a few times. The chain couples TRBV7-8 to TRBJ2-1; the match to TRBD1 covers 7 bases. The CDR3 loop spans 14 amino acids. Trimming removed 4 bases from V and 8 bases from J; junction bases left unmatched: 8. The germline V gene has CDR1 SGHVS and CDR2 FQNEAQ. The CDR3 DNA follows: TGTGCCAGCAGCTCGTTCACAGGGGACCATGAGCAGTTCTTC. This encodes CASSSFTGDHEQFF.

There are a few counts of this clonotype. The chain uses TRBV3-1 and TRBJ2-1; TRBD2 aligns across 12 bases. Germline trimming cut 5 bases from V and 4 bases from J; bases unmatched to any gene: 0. The CDR3 totals 14 residues. Germline V gene data show CDR1 as LGHDT and CDR2 as YNNKEL (reference sequence). The CDR3, as DNA: TGTGCCAGCAGCACTAGCGGGGGGTACAATGAGCAGTTCTTC. Translated, it gives CASSTSGGYNEQFF.

This rearrangement joins TRBV20-1 to TRBJ2-5, with TRBD2 identical over 12 bases. The CDR3 is 16 residues long. Germline V lookup: CDR1 DFQATT, CDR2 SNEGSKA (reference sequence). V lost 3 bases to trimming and J lost 4 bases; unmatched junction nucleotides: 9. The CDR3 loop reads CSARTSGGRQGETQYF. The CDR3 DNA reads TGCAGTGCTAGGACTAGCGGGGGCCGCCAGGGAGAGACCCAGTACTTC.

The table lists this clonotype with a few counts. The CDR3 loop reads CASSQSWTLTYGYTF. The CDR3 bases are TGTGCCAGCAGCCAATCCTGGACACTGACCTATGGCTACACCTTC. The chain recombines TRBV4-2 with TRBJ1-2; weak D call: TRBD1 (5 bases). From germline, CDR1 is LGHNA and CDR2 YNFKEQ. V was trimmed by 2 bases and J by 4 bases, leaving 14 bases between them. CDR3 length equals 15 residues.

The chain uses TRBV10-3 and TRBJ1-5, with D unclear. The CDR3 consists of 14 residues. Germline V lookup: CDR1 ENHRY, CDR2 SYGVKD. V lost 6 bases, J lost 0 bases, and 9 bases lay in between. The CDR3 loop is CAISKTDSNQPQHF. The CDR3 region has the DNA TGTGCCATCAGCAAGACGGATAGCAATCAGCCCCAGCATTTT.

This clonotype has only a few counts. The gene calls are TRBV6-6 and TRBJ1-6; D is possibly TRBD1 (5 bases). The CDR3 runs to 12 residues. V gave up 7 bases and J gave up 6 bases, with 7 bases separating them. Germline CDR1 and CDR2: MNHNY and SVGAGI (reference sequence). Here the CDR3 DNA reads TGTGCCAGCAAAGACAGTAATTCACCCCTCCACTTT. It yields the protein CASKDSNSPLHF.

The chain has TRBV6-2 or TRBV6-3 and TRBJ2-5; D not resolved. The CDR3 runs to 11 residues. CDR1 is MNHEY and CDR2 is SVGEGT in the germline V gene. Deletions cut 6 bases from V and 4 bases from J, with 6 bases between. The chain's CDR3 is CASSTLETQYF. DNA for the CDR3: TGTGCCAGCAGCACCCTAGAGACCCAGTACTTC.

This clonotype turned up a few times. This rearrangement joins TRBV4-1 to TRBJ2-1; D might be TRBD2 (6 bases). Germline V CDR1 and CDR2: MGHRA, YSYEKL. Trimming pared 0 bases from V and 3 bases from J, leaving 9 bases between. The CDR3 runs to 15 residues. The CDR3 spells CASSQELGGYNEQFF. The CDR3 DNA is TGCGCCAGCAGCCAAGAATTGGGGGGCTACAATGAGCAGTTCTTC.